These 13 T cell receptor beta chains share one sample of origin, sequenced in a study of post-analysis software for immune sequencing data. Findings of the study overall: TRBV segments more frequent in patients than in controls numbered roughly 5 and included TRBV5-6, TRBV5-1 and TRBV20-1.

Built from TCR beta cDNA, the libraries had unique molecular identifiers in them. MiXCR, run by TCRdb on the PCR reads, gives a single entry per CDR3 protein. The data show a few hundred thousand distinct CDR3 sequences, roughly 38% seen once. These receptors have no identified antigens. Sample: blood. These receptors all come from a girl between 10 and 17 years old with multiple sclerosis.

This clonotype was recorded a few times. The rearrangement joins TRBV3-1 to TRBJ2-5; weak D call: TRBD2 (6 bases). The CDR3 extends over 14 amino acids. Trimming removed 4 bases from V and 5 bases from J, with 14 bases in between. Germline assignment: CDR1 LGHDT and CDR2 YNNKEL (reference sequence). The CDR3 here is CASSPRLVTETQYF. CDR3 nucleotide sequence: TGTGCCAGCAGCCCGAGACTAGTCACGGAGACCCAGTACTTC.

The CDR3 DNA reads TGTGCCAGCAGCGACAGGGTTAGCAATCAGCCCCAGCATTTT. It yields the protein CASSDRVSNQPQHF. The J gene is TRBJ1-5, the V gene TRBV7-2; 7 bases align to TRBD1. The CDR3 consists of 14 residues. V lost 5 bases, J lost 0 bases, and 1 base stayed unmatched. The germline V gene has CDR1 SGHTA and CDR2 FQGNSA.

Remarks on this clonotype: The junction does not match germline at one end; this may be a read error. The chain is built from TRBV3-1 and TRBJ2-7; a weak D match, TRBD1 (6 bases). This CDR3 region has 15 residues. Per the germline V gene, CDR1 is LGHDT and CDR2 is YNNKEL (reference sequence). The CDR3 DNA reads as TGTGCCGGCAGCCAAGCTTATACAGGGCGGTACGAGCAGTACTTC. It yields the protein CAGSQAYTGRYEQYF.

The chain couples TRBV4-1 to TRBJ1-5; TRBD1 matches at 7 bases. Trimming took 0 bases from V and 6 from J; bases not matched to a gene: 8. Germline CDR1 is MGHRA and CDR2 is YSYEKL. This CDR3 region has 16 residues. CDR3 nucleotides: TGCGCCAGCAGCCAAGAGGTCGGACAGGCCGGTCAGCCCCAGCATTTT. Its protein product is CASSQEVGQAGQPQHF.

The chain employs TRBV18 and TRBJ2-7, with unresolved D. V was pared by 2 bases and J by 6 bases, with 8 bases between. CDR1 KGHSH and CDR2 LQKENI come from the germline V gene. The CDR3 runs 12 residues. In nucleotides, the CDR3 is TGTGCCAGCTCACCATTGGAGTCCGAGCAGTACTTC. Its translation: CASSPLESEQYF.

This clonotype was counted between two and nine times. V gene TRBV7-9 combines with J gene TRBJ2-4; D possibly corresponds to TRBD1 (6 bases). Germline assignment: CDR1 SEHNR and CDR2 FQNEAQ (reference sequence). V shed 5 bases and J shed 13 bases, with 18 bases lying between them. The CDR3 has 13 amino acids. CDR3 bases: TGTGCCAGCAGCGATGGCAGGGGACCTGAGCAGTACTTC. Protein: CASSDGRGPEQYF.

The chain uses TRBV2 and TRBJ2-1, with a possible D match to TRBD1 (6 bases). V lost 6 bases to trimming and J lost 8 bases, with 14 bases between them. The germline V gene has CDR1 SNHLY and CDR2 FYNNEI. The CDR3 extends over 13 amino acids. CDR3 sequence reads: CASSGTTGYEQFF. The DNA for the CDR3 is TGTGCCAGCAGCGGGACGACAGGTTATGAGCAGTTCTTC.

CDR3 amino acids: CASSLRGSFLSGEGEKLFF. CDR3 nucleotides: TGTGCCAGCAGTTTACGCGGTAGTTTTTTATCCGGGGAAGGCGAAAAACTGTTTTTT. The V gene is TRBV28, the J gene TRBJ1-4; D unclear. Trimming shortened V by 2 bases and J by 8 bases, and 27 bases separated the two germline ends. Germline CDR1 MDHEN, CDR2 SYDVKM. The CDR3 is 19 residues long.

This clonotype has a handful of counts. Its ends do not fully match the called genes, so a read error is possible. The chain couples TRBV5-5 to TRBJ1-6; D is unclear. In germline, CDR1 is SGHKS, CDR2 YYEKEE (reference sequence). The CDR3 is 16 residues long. The CDR3 reads CASSLNLSSHNSPLHF. The CDR3 nucleotides read TGTGCCAGCAGCTTGAATCTCAGCTCCCATAATTCACCCCTCCACTTT.

DNA for the CDR3: TGTGCCAGCAGCCGAGACAGGACCTCGGAGACCCAGTACTTC. Translating it yields CASSRDRTSETQYF. The rearrangement joins TRBV3-1 to TRBJ2-5; possible D gene TRBD1, 6 bases. The CDR3 has 14 residues. With 4 bases removed from V and 5 bases from J, the gap between germline ends came to 14 bases. Germline V lookup: CDR1 LGHDT, CDR2 YNNKEL (reference sequence).

V gene TRBV12-5 combines with J gene TRBJ1-4; 9 bases are a match to TRBD1. Germline V CDR1 and CDR2: LGHNT, FRNRAP. V dropped 6 bases and J dropped 5; count of bases not matched to a gene: 4. This CDR3 is built from 14 residues. In DNA form, the CDR3 reads TGTGCTAGTGGCTGGGGACAGGGAAATGAAAAACTGTTTTTT. As protein: CASGWGQGNEKLFF.

The rearrangement links TRBV4-2 to TRBJ2-7, with 10 bases aligning to TRBD1. Germline CDR1 reads LGHNA; CDR2 reads YNFKEQ. V was pared by 0 bases and J by 3 bases, with 8 bases of the junction left unmatched. The CDR3 loop spans 17 amino acids. CDR3 sequence (DNA): TGTGCCAGCAGCCAAGATTTGAGCTGGGACAGGGGCTACGAGCAGTACTTC. Residues: CASSQDLSWDRGYEQYF.

The CDR3 loop reads CASSESQGTEQFF. In nucleotides, the CDR3 is TGTGCCAGCAGTGAATCACAGGGGACTGAGCAGTTCTTC. This chain connects TRBV6-4 to TRBJ2-1, with 7 bases fitting TRBD1. The trim removed 3 bases at V and 9 bases at J, leaving 5 bases unmatched. The CDR3 totals 13 residues. Germline assignment: CDR1 MRHNA and CDR2 SNTAGT.